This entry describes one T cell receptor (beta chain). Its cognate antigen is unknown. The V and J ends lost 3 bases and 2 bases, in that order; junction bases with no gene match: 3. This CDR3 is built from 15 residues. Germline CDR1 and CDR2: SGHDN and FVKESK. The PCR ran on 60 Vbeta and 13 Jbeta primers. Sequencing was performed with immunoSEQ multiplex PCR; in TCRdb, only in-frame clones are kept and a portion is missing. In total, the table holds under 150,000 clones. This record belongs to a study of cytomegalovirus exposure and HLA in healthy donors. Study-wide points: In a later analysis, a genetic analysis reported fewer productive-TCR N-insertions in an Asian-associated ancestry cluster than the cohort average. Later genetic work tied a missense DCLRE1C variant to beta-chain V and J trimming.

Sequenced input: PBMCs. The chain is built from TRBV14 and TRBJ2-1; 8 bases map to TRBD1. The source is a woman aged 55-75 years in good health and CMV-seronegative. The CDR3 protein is CASSQLQGAYNEQFF. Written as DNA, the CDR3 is TGTGCCAGCAGCCAGCTACAGGGGGCCTACAATGAGCAGTTCTTC.